This TCR beta chain emerged from a study of Graves' ophthalmopathy and Graves' hyperthyroidism. Germline V CDR1 and CDR2: SGHTA, FQGNSA. Deletions cut 5 bases from V and 2 bases from J, with 13 bases between. This CDR3 is 15 amino acids long. CDR3 regions of TCR beta were amplified from RNA transcripts. Second-round multiplex PCR followed a first-round RT-PCR using HTBI primers. TCRdb processed the multiplex PCR reads anew with MiXCR; each CDR3 protein has one entry. The table lists approximately 160,000 distinct CDR3 sequences, 39% of them singletons. This clonotype was observed at least ten times. This receptor was identified in a young man with Graves' ophthalmopathy. The J gene is TRBJ1-5, the V gene TRBV7-2, with D possibly TRBD1 on 5 matching bases. Sequenced sample: peripheral blood. CDR3 sequence: CASSQGQGGNQPQHF. CDR3 in DNA: TGTGCCAGCAGCCAAGGTCAGGGAGGCAATCAGCCCCAGCATTTT.